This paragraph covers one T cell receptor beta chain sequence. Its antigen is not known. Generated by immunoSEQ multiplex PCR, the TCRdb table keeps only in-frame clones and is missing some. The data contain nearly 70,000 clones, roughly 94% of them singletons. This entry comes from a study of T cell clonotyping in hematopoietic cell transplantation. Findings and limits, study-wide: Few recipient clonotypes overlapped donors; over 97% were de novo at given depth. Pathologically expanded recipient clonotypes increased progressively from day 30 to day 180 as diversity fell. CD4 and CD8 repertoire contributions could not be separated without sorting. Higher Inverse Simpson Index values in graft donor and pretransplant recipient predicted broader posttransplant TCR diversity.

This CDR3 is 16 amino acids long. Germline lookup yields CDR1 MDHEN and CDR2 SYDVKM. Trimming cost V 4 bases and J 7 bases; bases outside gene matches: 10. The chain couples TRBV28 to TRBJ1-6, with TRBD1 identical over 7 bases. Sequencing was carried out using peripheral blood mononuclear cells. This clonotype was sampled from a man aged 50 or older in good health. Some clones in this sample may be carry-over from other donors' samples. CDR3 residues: CASSSSYRGWNSPLHF. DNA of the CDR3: TGTGCCAGCAGTTCGTCCTACAGGGGTTGGAATTCACCCCTCCACTTT. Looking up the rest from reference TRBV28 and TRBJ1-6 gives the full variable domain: DVKVTQSSRYLVKRTGEKVFLECVQDMDHENMFWYRQDPGLGLRLIYFSYDVKMKEKGDIPEGYSVSREKKERFSLILESASTNQTSMYLCASSSSYRGWNSPLHFGNGTRLTVT.